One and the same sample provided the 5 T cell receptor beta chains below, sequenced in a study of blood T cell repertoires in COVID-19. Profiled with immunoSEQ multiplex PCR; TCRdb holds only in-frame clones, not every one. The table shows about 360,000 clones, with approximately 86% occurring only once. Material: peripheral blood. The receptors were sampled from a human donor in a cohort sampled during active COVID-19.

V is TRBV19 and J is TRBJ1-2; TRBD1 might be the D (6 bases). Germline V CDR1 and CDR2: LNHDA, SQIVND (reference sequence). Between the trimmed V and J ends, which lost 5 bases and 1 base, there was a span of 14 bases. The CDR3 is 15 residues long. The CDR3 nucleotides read TGTGCCAGTAGTGGCGAGGAAGGGGGTAACTATGGCTACACCTTC. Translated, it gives CASSGEEGGNYGYTF.

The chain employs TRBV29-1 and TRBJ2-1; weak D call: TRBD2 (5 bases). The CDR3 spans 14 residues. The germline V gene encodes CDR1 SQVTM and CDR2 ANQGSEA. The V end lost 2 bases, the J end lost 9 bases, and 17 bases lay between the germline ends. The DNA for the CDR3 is TGCAGCGTTGAAATGGTGGGAGACGGAGGTGAGCAGTTCTTC. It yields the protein CSVEMVGDGGEQFF.

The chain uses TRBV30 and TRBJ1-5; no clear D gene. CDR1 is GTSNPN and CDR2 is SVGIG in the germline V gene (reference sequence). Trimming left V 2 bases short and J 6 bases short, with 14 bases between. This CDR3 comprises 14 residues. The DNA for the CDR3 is TGTGCCTGGAGTCCCCCAGCGGCGGGTCAGCCCCAGCATTTT. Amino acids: CAWSPPAAGQPQHF.

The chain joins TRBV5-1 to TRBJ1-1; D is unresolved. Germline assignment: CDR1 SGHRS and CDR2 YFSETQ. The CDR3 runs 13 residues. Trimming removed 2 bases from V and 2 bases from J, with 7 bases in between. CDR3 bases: TGCGCCAGCAGCTTTCTCCGTAACACTGAAGCTTTCTTT. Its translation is CASSFLRNTEAFF. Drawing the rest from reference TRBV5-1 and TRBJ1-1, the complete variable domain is KAGVTQTPRYLIKTRGQQVTLSCSPISGHRSVSWYQQTPGQGLQFLFEYFSETQRNKGNFPGRFSGRQFSNSRSEMNVSTLELGDSALYLCASSFLRNTEAFFGQGTRLTVV.

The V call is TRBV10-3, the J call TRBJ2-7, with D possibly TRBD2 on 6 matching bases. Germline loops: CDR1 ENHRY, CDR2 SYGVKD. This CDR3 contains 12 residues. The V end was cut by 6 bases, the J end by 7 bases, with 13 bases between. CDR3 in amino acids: CAISWSGGEQYF. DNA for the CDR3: TGTGCCATCAGCTGGAGTGGGGGGGAGCAGTACTTC.